The 22 T cell receptor beta chains below all came from one sample that was sequenced in a study of Ad26.COV2.S vaccination and SARS-CoV-2 variants. Treatment denoted: roughly 19 received Ad26.COV2.S at low or high dose, single or two shots; 5 received placebo; per-sample allocation not given. On day 63 after the first injection, vaccine and placebo recipients gave samples. The repertoire was sequenced with immunoSEQ multiplex PCR; TCRdb's copy has only in-frame clones and lacks some. The table records 400,000 to 450,000 clones, 80% to 95% of them present only once. The input for sequencing was peripheral blood, taken in a trial of Ad26.COV2.S vaccine versus placebo. Source of these receptors: a person aged 18-60 years who received the Ad26.COV2.S COVID-19 vaccine or a placebo.

This chain uses TRBV24-1 with TRBJ2-7, with a possible D match to TRBD1 (5 bases). Germline CDR1 is KGHDR and CDR2 is SFDVKD. Trimming pared 4 bases from V and 3 bases from J, leaving 15 bases between. CDR3 size: 15 residues. The CDR3 DNA sequence: TGTGCCACCAGTGACTCGACAGTTAACAGCTACGAGCAGTACTTC. Translating it yields CATSDSTVNSYEQYF.

This chain uses TRBV7-6 with TRBJ1-5; a possible D gene is TRBD1 (5 bases). The CDR3 loop spans 15 amino acids. V shed 6 bases and J shed 2 bases, with 14 bases lying between them. Germline-derived CDR1 and CDR2 are SGHVS and FNYEAQ. CDR3: CASSSGGFGNQPQHF. The CDR3 DNA reads as TGTGCCAGCAGTTCCGGGGGTTTCGGCAATCAGCCCCAGCATTTT.

The gene calls are TRBV6-5 and TRBJ2-1, with TRBD2 identical over 13 bases. This CDR3 has 15 residues. V trimming: 5 bases; J trimming: 7 bases; junction bases outside the gene matches: 5. Germline V gene data show CDR1 as MNHEY and CDR2 as SVGAGI. The CDR3 coding sequence is TGTGCCAGCAGTAGGACTAGCGGGAGTGGGAATGAGCAGTTCTTC. Translation: CASSRTSGSGNEQFF.

The rearrangement links TRBV25-1 to TRBJ1-4, with D hard to call. This CDR3 has 16 amino acids. V gave up 1 base and J gave up 4 bases, with 13 bases separating them. CDR1 is MGHDK and CDR2 is SYGVNS in the germline V gene. CDR3 sequence reads: CASSEFGGQVNEKLFF. Here the CDR3 DNA reads TGTGCCAGCAGTGAATTTGGTGGGCAGGTTAATGAAAAACTGTTTTTT.

J is TRBJ2-5 and V is TRBV7-9, with D uncertain. V lost 0 bases to trimming and J lost 1 base, with 9 bases between them. This CDR3 region has 15 residues. Germline V gives CDR1 SEHNR, CDR2 FQNEAQ (reference sequence). CDR3 loop: CASSLAFGSQETQYF. In DNA form, the CDR3 reads TGTGCCAGCAGCTTAGCGTTCGGTAGCCAAGAGACCCAGTACTTC.

The V and J genes are TRBV5-5 and TRBJ2-7, with 11 bases identical to TRBD2. The junction had 5 bases not matched to a gene; V was cut back by 4 bases and J by 2 bases. CDR1 and CDR2 (germline): SGHKS, YYEKEE (reference sequence). The CDR3 runs 15 residues. The CDR3 bases are TGTGCCAGCAGCCCGTTGGGACTAGCGGCCTACGAGCAGTACTTC. Protein sequence: CASSPLGLAAYEQYF.

The gene calls are TRBV15 and TRBJ2-2; the match to TRBD2 covers 15 bases. J lost 4 bases, V lost 4 bases, and 7 bases had no gene match. The CDR3 is 18 residues long. The germline V gene encodes CDR1 LNHNV and CDR2 YYDKDF (reference sequence). CDR3 amino acids: CATSTGLAGGLGTGELFF. In nucleotides, the CDR3 is TGTGCCACCAGCACGGGACTAGCGGGAGGATTGGGCACCGGGGAGCTGTTTTTT.

This clone appeared a few times. This sequence joins TRBV19 and TRBJ1-5; D unclear. Trimming removed 10 bases at V and 4 bases at J, with 14 bases between. Germline CDR1 LNHDA, CDR2 SQIVND (reference sequence). There are 13 residues in the CDR3. DNA of the CDR3: TGTGCCACCGCCAGGATCTTGAATCAGCCCCAGCATTTT. Translating gives CATARILNQPQHF.

The chain couples TRBV27 to TRBJ2-1, with 15 nucleotides matching TRBD2. The length of the CDR3 is 19 residues. Germline V gene lookup returns CDR1 MNHEY and CDR2 SMNVEV (reference sequence). V lost 2 bases and J lost 8; bases outside the gene matches: 13. The CDR3, as DNA: TGTGCCAGCAGTTTACCCGCTCGGGGACTAGCGGGAGGAGGGGATGAGCAGTTCTTC. Its translation is CASSLPARGLAGGGDEQFF.

The chain links TRBV5-6 to TRBJ1-2; D uncertain. The CDR3 is 14 residues long. V lost 0 bases, J lost 2 bases, and 8 bases lay in between. Germline V gene data show CDR1 as SGHDT and CDR2 as YYEEEE. The CDR3 region is CASSLGQINYGYTF. The CDR3 DNA sequence: TGTGCCAGCAGCTTGGGCCAGATAAACTATGGCTACACCTTC.

V is TRBV4-2 and J is TRBJ2-2; D is uncertain. The CDR3 is made up of 14 amino acids. CDR1 is LGHNA, CDR2 YNFKEQ, per germline. V lost 0 bases, J lost 6 bases, and 8 bases lay in between. The CDR3 sequence is CASSQEVGPGELFF. The DNA of the CDR3 is TGTGCCAGCAGCCAAGAGGTGGGCCCCGGGGAGCTGTTTTTT.

V gene TRBV29-1 combines with J gene TRBJ2-5; D remains unclear. Germline CDR1 SQVTM, CDR2 ANQGSEA. V shed 2 bases and J shed 0 bases, with 7 bases lying between them. The length of the CDR3 is 13 residues. CDR3 nucleotides: TGCAGCGTTGAATTCCCCAACCAAGAGACCCAGTACTTC. Its translation: CSVEFPNQETQYF.

The chain links TRBV4-2 to TRBJ2-1, with 9 bases aligning to TRBD2. This CDR3 region has 16 residues. CDR1 LGHNA and CDR2 YNFKEQ come from the germline V gene. V lost 1 base to trimming and J lost 6 bases; unmatched junction nucleotides: 7. The CDR3: CASSQGVQREVNEQFF. The CDR3 DNA sequence: TGTGCCAGCAGCCAAGGGGTCCAGCGGGAGGTCAATGAGCAGTTCTTC.

This clone has a single count. This chain uses TRBV28 with TRBJ2-7, with D perhaps TRBD1 (6 bases). V shed 2 bases and J shed 0 bases, with 17 bases lying between them. Germline V gives CDR1 MDHEN, CDR2 SYDVKM. The CDR3 totals 17 residues. The CDR3 nucleotides are TGTGCCAGCAGTTTAGGGATTGGTGACAGGACCTCCTACGAGCAGTACTTC. The encoded protein is CASSLGIGDRTSYEQYF.

This clone was found once. The chain employs TRBV7-9 and TRBJ2-1; 8 bases are shared with TRBD2. V lost 3 bases, J lost 8 bases, and 3 bases stayed unmatched. The CDR3 runs 13 residues. The germline CDR1 and CDR2 sequences are SEHNR and FQNEAQ (reference sequence). The DNA of the CDR3 is TGTGCCAGCAGCTTGACTAGCGCGGATGAGCAGTTCTTC. Translation: CASSLTSADEQFF.

The rearrangement links TRBV6-4 to TRBJ2-2, with a possible D match to TRBD2 (5 bases). V lost 1 base to trimming and J lost 4 bases, with 7 bases between them. CDR3 length: 14 amino acids. Looked up from germline, CDR1 is MRHNA and CDR2 is SNTAGT. The chain's CDR3 is CASSDWAGTGELFF. The DNA of the CDR3 is TGTGCCAGCAGTGACTGGGCGGGCACCGGGGAGCTGTTTTTT.

This sequence joins TRBV3-1 (or the pseudogene TRBV3-2) and TRBJ2-1; D gene unclear. V lost 0 bases and J lost 3, with 6 bases in between. The CDR3 contains 14 residues. Germline CDR1 and CDR2: LGHDT and YNNKEL (reference sequence). CDR3 sequence (DNA): TGTGCCAGCAGCCAAGAGGCCTACTACAATGAGCAGTTCTTC. It yields the protein CASSQEAYYNEQFF.

The rearrangement uses TRBV30 and TRBJ2-2, with a possible D match to TRBD1 (6 bases). Germline V CDR1 and CDR2: GTSNPN, SVGIG (reference sequence). The CDR3 length is 12 residues. V dropped 8 bases and J dropped 4 bases, with 11 bases sitting between them. DNA for the CDR3: TGTGCCGGGACACAAGGCACCGGGGAGCTGTTTTTT. It is translated as CAGTQGTGELFF.

The rearrangement uses TRBV6-1 and TRBJ2-1, with D possibly TRBD1 on 5 matching bases. This CDR3 has 17 residues. Per the germline V gene, CDR1 is MNHNS and CDR2 is SASEGT. V lost 4 bases and J lost 8, with 24 bases in between. The CDR3 DNA reads TGTGCCAGCAGTGTAAAGGTCAGTAGGCAGGGCTTCGATGAGCAGTTCTTC. Protein sequence: CASSVKVSRQGFDEQFF.

This chain links TRBV29-1 with TRBJ2-7; 7 bases agree with TRBD2. The V and J ends lost 1 base and 3 bases, in that order; junction bases with no gene match: 6. Germline-derived CDR1 and CDR2 are SQVTM and ANQGSEA. There are 14 residues in the CDR3. In nucleotides, the CDR3 is TGCAGCGTTGAAGGGGGGGGGACCTTCTACGAGCAGTACTTC. Protein product: CSVEGGGTFYEQYF.

The rearrangement joins TRBV21-1 to TRBJ2-3; the D segment call TRBD2 is taken from the table without a DNA check. TRBV21-1 is marked as a pseudogene. The CDR3 extends over 16 amino acids. The CDR3 here is CASSNGIAGFGDTQYF. The CDR3 DNA is TGTGCCAGCAGCAATGGGATAGCGGGATTTGGAGATACGCAGTATTTT.

In its sample, this clone was seen once. Other DNA variants within this sample encode the same CDR3. This chain uses TRBV7-6 with TRBJ2-3; 8 nucleotides agree with TRBD1. This CDR3 region has 15 residues. Germline V gives CDR1 SGHVS, CDR2 FNYEAQ. Trimming cost V 3 bases and J 1 base; bases outside gene matches: 3. The CDR3 DNA reads as TGTGCCAGCAGCTTTGGGACAGGAGGCACAGATACGCAGTATTTT. As protein: CASSFGTGGTDTQYF.